The source of this T cell receptor beta chain is a study of T cell repertoires in cytomegalovirus infection. About this clonotype: What it recognizes is unknown. The junction differs from germline at one of its ends, possibly a read error.

The CDR3 totals 12 residues. TCRdb re-derived calls from the reads in MiXCR, one entry per CDR3 protein. This repertoire shows about 190,000 distinct CDR3 sequences, under 30% found once; its top ten account for roughly 31%. Points from the study as a whole: Ex vivo, HLA-C-restricted CMV-specific TCR beta clonotypes prevailed over the rest of the response. The cumulative frequency of public TCR beta families identified carriers of CMV plus the relevant HLA.

The chain couples TRBV12-3 or TRBV12-4 to TRBJ2-1; D may be TRBD1 (6 bases). The TCR sequence derives from a human donor in good health (CMV status not recorded). Some clones in this sample may be carry-over from other donors' samples. The material sequenced was PBMCs. CDR3: CASSPTGTRRAF. The CDR3 bases are TGTGCCAGCAGTCCGACAGGAACCCGTAGGGCCTTC.